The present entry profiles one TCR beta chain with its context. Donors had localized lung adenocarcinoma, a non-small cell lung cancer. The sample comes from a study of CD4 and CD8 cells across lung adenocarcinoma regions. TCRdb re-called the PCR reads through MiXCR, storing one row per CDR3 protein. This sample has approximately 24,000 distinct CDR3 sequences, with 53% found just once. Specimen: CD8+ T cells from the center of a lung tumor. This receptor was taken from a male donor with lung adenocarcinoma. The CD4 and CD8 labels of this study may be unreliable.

CDR3 sequence (DNA): TGTGCCAGCAGGCGAGCCGGGACAGGGGAAGAAAAACTGTTTTTT. Amino acids: CASRRAGTGEEKLFF. J is TRBJ1-4 and V is TRBV6-1; 10 nucleotides align to TRBD1. Germline lookup yields CDR1 MNHNS and CDR2 SASEGT. The CDR3 sequence is 15 residues long. Trimming cost V 6 bases and J 8 bases; bases outside gene matches: 9.